These 20 T cell receptor beta chains came from one sample sequenced in a study of blood T cell repertoires in COVID-19. TCRdb keeps only in-frame clones here, not all; method: immunoSEQ multiplex PCR. The repertoire holds 490,000 or so clones, with about 88% as singletons. Sequences were obtained from PBMCs or T cells enriched from blood (not recorded which). All receptors come from a woman in her sixties who had recovered from COVID-19.

This clone was detected once. The chain links TRBV7-9 to TRBJ2-1, with TRBD1 identical over 7 bases. This CDR3 has 14 amino acids. Per the germline V gene, CDR1 is SEHNR and CDR2 is FQNEAQ (reference sequence). V shed 3 bases and J 8 bases; nucleotides not matched to a gene: 7. In nucleotides, the CDR3 is TGTGCCAGCAGCTTTACAGGGGCCGGCCATGAGCAGTTCTTC. Amino acids: CASSFTGAGHEQFF.

The rearrangement links TRBV27 to TRBJ1-4; the match to TRBD1 covers 7 bases. This CDR3 has 14 amino acids. Germline CDR1 is MNHEY and CDR2 is SMNVEV (reference sequence). Unmatched junction bases numbered 3, after V lost 5 bases and J lost 3 bases. CDR3 coding DNA: TGTGCCAGCAGTACCGGGACAGCTAATGAAAAACTGTTTTTT. Its translation is CASSTGTANEKLFF.

The J gene is TRBJ1-6, the V gene TRBV6-1; TRBD1 is a possible D gene (6 bases). Trimming pared 2 bases from V and 11 bases from J, leaving 16 bases between. CDR1 MNHNS and CDR2 SASEGT come from the germline V gene. The CDR3 extends over 15 amino acids. CDR3 sequence (DNA): TGTGCCAGCAGTGAATTCGCCGAACAGGGAACACCCCTCCACTTT. Amino acids: CASSEFAEQGTPLHF.

The chain joins TRBV27 to TRBJ2-1, with 10 bases matching TRBD2. CDR1 and CDR2 from the germline V gene are MNHEY and SMNVEV (reference sequence). V was clipped by 3 bases and J by 7 bases; unmatched bases: 3. The CDR3 is made up of 14 amino acids. The chain's CDR3 is CASSFASGRNEQFF. DNA of the CDR3: TGTGCCAGCAGTTTTGCTAGCGGGAGAAATGAGCAGTTCTTC.

This clone was counted a few times. V usage is TRBV12-5 and J usage is TRBJ1-2, with D perhaps TRBD1 (6 bases). The CDR3 is made up of 13 amino acids. Germline lookup yields CDR1 LGHNT and CDR2 FRNRAP. V lost 2 bases and J 7 bases, leaving 11 bases between the germline ends. The DNA of the CDR3 is TGTGCTAGTGGTTTGAAGCAGGGGCTTGGCTACACCTTC. It codes for CASGLKQGLGYTF.

The J gene is TRBJ1-1, the V gene TRBV5-1; TRBD1 matches at 7 bases. In germline, CDR1 is SGHRS, CDR2 YFSETQ. The J segment lost 4 bases and the V segment lost 3 bases, leaving 6 bases of the junction unmatched. This CDR3 is 14 amino acids long. CDR3 loop: CASSSQGRTTEAFF. DNA for the CDR3: TGCGCCAGCAGCTCACAGGGGAGGACCACTGAAGCTTTCTTT. Full variable domain (missing parts from reference TRBV5-1 and TRBJ1-1): KAGVTQTPRYLIKTRGQQVTLSCSPISGHRSVSWYQQTPGQGLQFLFEYFSETQRNKGNFPGRFSGRQFSNSRSEMNVSTLELGDSALYLCASSSQGRTTEAFFGQGTRLTVV.

This clone was detected once. The CDR3 region is CASSQDTFNEQFF. The CDR3 region has the DNA TGTGCCAGCAGCCAGGACACCTTCAATGAGCAGTTCTTC. J is TRBJ2-1 and V is TRBV9; possibly TRBD1 for D (5 bases). Germline CDR1 is SGDLS and CDR2 is YYNGEE. The CDR3 spans 13 residues. V was cut by 4 bases and J by 6 bases, with 11 bases left in between.

V usage is TRBV19 and J usage is TRBJ1-6; 7 nucleotides match TRBD1. This CDR3 has 15 amino acids. Trimming removed 6 bases from V and 2 bases from J; junction bases left unmatched: 4. The germline CDR1 and CDR2 sequences are LNHDA and SQIVND (reference sequence). CDR3 region: CASRYGQAYNSPLHF. The CDR3 DNA follows: TGTGCCAGTAGATACGGACAGGCCTATAATTCACCCCTCCACTTT.

The CDR3 reads CASSLGYEGASSSGAFF. DNA for the CDR3: TGTGCCAGCAGCTTGGGTTATGAGGGGGCGTCGTCGTCGGGGGCTTTCTTT. The rearrangement links TRBV5-4 to TRBJ1-1, with TRBD1 matching over 7 bases. The junction had 19 bases not matched to a gene; V was cut back by 0 bases and J by 11 bases. This CDR3 region has 17 residues. Germline V gene lookup returns CDR1 SGHNT and CDR2 YYREEE (reference sequence).

This sequence joins TRBV2 and TRBJ1-3, with 8 bases fitting TRBD1. The CDR3 spans 15 residues. V shed 5 bases and J 1 base; nucleotides not matched to a gene: 4. Germline V lookup: CDR1 SNHLY, CDR2 FYNNEI. The CDR3 DNA sequence: TGTGCCAGCAGTATACAGGGGGTTTCTGGAAACACCATATATTTT. Translating it yields CASSIQGVSGNTIYF.

This clone has a handful of counts. J is TRBJ2-1 and V is TRBV12-3 or TRBV12-4; D gene unclear. This CDR3 spans 13 amino acids. V was cut by 2 bases and J by 8 bases, with 10 bases left in between. CDR3 loop: CASSLPVRYEQFF. In nucleotides, the CDR3 is TGTGCCAGCAGTTTACCCGTGCGTTATGAGCAGTTCTTC.

The chain links TRBV27 to TRBJ1-5; 9 bases are shared with TRBD1. This CDR3 spans 16 amino acids. With V trimmed by 3 bases and J by 4 bases, 7 bases remained unmatched. Germline CDR1 reads MNHEY; CDR2 reads SMNVEV (reference sequence). CDR3 nucleotide sequence: TGTGCCAGCAGTTTCTCTGGAGGGACAGGGAATCAGCCCCAGCATTTT. This codes for CASSFSGGTGNQPQHF.

The chain joins TRBV6-4 to TRBJ1-4, with 9 bases that match TRBD1. The germline CDR1 and CDR2 sequences are MRHNA and SNTAGT. The V segment lost 7 bases and the J segment 6 bases; nucleotides outside the gene matches: 9. The CDR3 has 15 amino acids. The CDR3 loop is CASNHRGQLDEKLFF. As DNA, the CDR3 is TGTGCCAGCAACCACAGGGGGCAGTTGGATGAAAAACTGTTTTTT.

There are a few counts of this clone. The chain uses TRBV6-5 and TRBJ2-7; TRBD2 is a possible D gene (7 bases). The length of the CDR3 is 14 residues. V was trimmed by 2 bases and J by 7 bases, leaving 15 bases between them. CDR1 and CDR2 from the germline V gene are MNHEY and SVGAGI. The CDR3 sequence: CASSYGGGPWEQYF. CDR3 DNA sequence: TGTGCCAGCAGTTACGGCGGGGGCCCCTGGGAGCAGTACTTC.

The chain has TRBV14 and TRBJ1-2, with D possibly TRBD1 on 6 matching bases. The CDR3 consists of 14 residues. Germline V gene data show CDR1 as SGHDN and CDR2 as FVKESK. V lost 4 bases and J 4 bases, leaving 13 bases between the germline ends. DNA of the CDR3: TGTGCCAGCAGCCCGCAGGGGTTGATCTATGGCTACACCTTC. Its translation is CASSPQGLIYGYTF.

The CDR3 protein is CATSDPTGARYTF. The CDR3, as DNA: TGTGCCACCAGTGACCCGACAGGAGCCCGCTACACCTTC. The chain recombines TRBV24-1 with TRBJ1-2; perhaps TRBD1 as D (6 bases). CDR3 length: 13 amino acids. The germline V gene has CDR1 KGHDR and CDR2 SFDVKD. Trimming pared 4 bases from V and 9 bases from J, leaving 14 bases between.

The CDR3 nucleotides read TGTGCCAGCAGGCCTCGGGACAGGTTAAGGCCCCAGCATTTT. Its protein product is CASRPRDRLRPQHF. The V gene is TRBV6-5, the J gene TRBJ1-5; TRBD1 aligns across 8 bases. Germline trimming cut 6 bases from V and 9 bases from J; bases unmatched to any gene: 10. The CDR3 is 14 amino acids. Germline V lookup: CDR1 MNHEY, CDR2 SVGAGI.

This clone was recorded once. The chain combines TRBV2 with TRBJ1-2; D is possibly TRBD1 (5 bases). The ends were cut back, 0 bases at V and 4 bases at J, with 12 bases in the middle. The CDR3 consists of 15 residues. From germline, CDR1 is SNHLY and CDR2 FYNNEI. The CDR3 coding sequence is TGTGCCAGCAGTGAAGCGCTTCAGGGAATCTATGGCTACACCTTC. Protein: CASSEALQGIYGYTF.

The gene calls are TRBV5-1 and TRBJ2-2; 9 bases are a match to TRBD2. The V segment lost 0 bases and the J segment 7 bases; nucleotides outside the gene matches: 7. Germline lookup yields CDR1 SGHRS and CDR2 YFSETQ. The CDR3 is 16 residues long. The CDR3 coding sequence is TGCGCCAGCAGCTTGGCGGCTAGCGGGGTCGGCGGGGAGCTGTTTTTT. It is translated as CASSLAASGVGGELFF.

CDR3 sequence (DNA): TGCGCCAGCAGCCTGGGACTCGGCACAGATACGCAGTATTTT. Protein product: CASSLGLGTDTQYF. This chain connects TRBV10-1 to TRBJ2-3; tentatively, D is TRBD2 (6 bases). Per germline, CDR1 WNHNN and CDR2 SYGVQD (reference sequence). The CDR3 runs 14 residues. Trimming cost V 6 bases and J 1 base, with 11 bases left between them.